This TCR beta chain originates from a study of T-cell memory formation after mild COVID-19. Whole-study results and caveats: CD4/CD8 balance characterized clones contracting day 15 to 85, and CD4+ skew characterized later expanders. The authors did not confirm SARS-CoV-2 specificity of second-wave clones peaking day 37.

Germline V gene sequence: CDR1 DFQATT, CDR2 SNEGSKA (reference sequence). V was pared by 4 bases and J by 7 bases, with 19 bases between. The CDR3 runs to 14 residues. In the case of this clonotype: Its antigen is not known.

MiXCR was run by TCRdb on the 5' RACE reads, yielding one entry per CDR3 protein. The sample includes roughly 400,000 distinct CDR3 sequences, approximately 25% of them seen just once. This TCR was sampled from an adult woman who had mild COVID-19 (a few samples of this study predate the infection). Cell type and time point are not known. The specimen was PBMCs or a T cell subset sorted from them (not recorded which). This chain connects TRBV20-1 to TRBJ2-5, with a tentative D call TRBD2 (5 bases). CDR3 region: CSANPPLREGTQYF. The CDR3 DNA reads as TGCAGTGCTAATCCGCCCCTACGGGAAGGGACCCAGTACTTC.